The sequence of this TCR beta chain was determined in a study of blood T cell repertoires in COVID-19. Study at large: Donors in the United States, Italy and Spain gave samples during acute or convalescent COVID-19.

The CDR3 sequence is 15 residues long. Germline values: CDR1 SGHRS, CDR2 YFSETQ. V was cut by 0 bases and J by 4 bases, with 11 bases left in between. Sequenced by immunoSEQ multiplex PCR; TCRdb stores in-frame clones only, minus some. The sample carries nearly 250,000 clones, roughly 85% recorded once. The sample holds one count of this clone. This TCR derives from a woman between 45 and 65 years old with acute COVID-19. The chain joins TRBV5-1 to TRBJ2-1, with D possibly being TRBD2 (5 bases). Source material: PBMCs or T cells enriched from blood (not recorded which). This chain's CDR3 is CASSLDSGGYNEQFF. The CDR3 DNA sequence: TGCGCCAGCAGCTTGGATTCCGGAGGTTACAATGAGCAGTTCTTC.